This T cell receptor (beta chain) was profiled in a study of cytomegalovirus exposure and HLA in healthy donors. Study context: A prior analysis found about 120 million unique TCR beta sequences from 150 million to 200 million T cells. Study-wide results and caveats: Most of the CMV-associated TCR beta chains (in a later analysis) appeared to be HLA-restricted. Later genetic work tied a missense DCLRE1C variant to beta-chain V and J trimming.

Vbeta (60) and Jbeta (13) primers were used in the PCR. The protocol was immunoSEQ multiplex PCR, while the TCRdb copy is restricted to in-frame clones and leaves out a portion. The repertoire has some 120,000 clones, 74% of them found once; the top ten carry 2% to 2.5%. Trimming stripped 1 base from V and 3 bases from J, with 8 bases between. This CDR3 comprises 13 residues. Germline V CDR1 and CDR2: SGHRS, YFSETQ. Concerning this clone itself: Its target is not known.

This TCR was sampled from a human donor in good health. The material sequenced was PBMCs. The chain carries TRBV5-1 and TRBJ2-7; a weak D match, TRBD1 (5 bases). CDR3 in DNA: TGCGCCAGCAGCTTGACAGGCCTCTACGAGCAGTACTTC. The encoded protein is CASSLTGLYEQYF.